This TCR beta chain was identified in a study of blood T cell repertoires in COVID-19. For the study at large: The analysed material was cDNA or gDNA that came from T cells, B-cell-depleted T cells, or PBMCs.

The table came from immunoSEQ multiplex PCR; TCRdb's copy has only in-frame clones and leaves some out. The table records around 230,000 clones, over 80% of them present only once. This clone was observed once. From germline, CDR1 is SQVTM and CDR2 ANQGSEA. CDR3 length: 12 residues. The V and J ends lost 6 bases and 8 bases respectively, with 16 bases between them. This sequence originates from a man aged 35-49 years with acute or convalescent COVID-19. The specimen was peripheral blood. The genes are TRBV29-1 and TRBJ1-2; weak D call: TRBD1 (6 bases). In DNA form, the CDR3 reads TGCAGCGTGGACAGAGTTGGGCAAGGCTACACCTTC. Its protein product is CSVDRVGQGYTF.